This TCR beta chain came from a study of blood T cell repertoires in COVID-19 (dated by TCRdb to 2018 to 2020). Broadly, across the study: Samples from collaborators originated in the United States, Italy and Spain and spanned both the acute and convalescent phases of COVID-19. The dataset comprised deeply sampled blood TCRbeta repertoires from subjects exposed to, actively infected with, or recovered from COVID-19. Where HLA class I and class II types were available, the types were taken from metadata supplied by the sample provider, not from assay-based typing. Sample metadata almost always included a de-identified subject ID, COVID-19 status, age in years and sex. The samples were drawn from the first 160 participants of the ongoing ImmuneRACE study and from under 1,500 subjects provided by 6 global collaborators. The prospective study material was composed of cDNA or gDNA derived from T cells, B-cell-depleted T cells, or PBMCs. The repertoires were made available in a free public database intended to serve as a resource for research on the immune response to SARS-CoV-2.

One collaborating source in Seattle enrolled patients while the patients were actively infected and followed the patients over time throughout the course of disease. The collaborating institutions used their own protocols to collect whole blood in K2EDTA tubes. For TCRbeta analysis, collaborators shipped samples as frozen whole blood, isolated PBMCs, or DNA extracted from either of those sample types. The CDR3 goes from the cysteine to the phenylalanine over 13 residues. Only the CDR3 region is kept as DNA, spanning 39 bases read in frame from base 1. For this chain, trimming is 7 bases at the V end and 10 bases at the J end, and the number of junction bases without a gene match is 7. CDR1 and CDR2 were assigned from the germline V gene as MNHEY and SVGAGI. This clone came up a few times. What this receptor recognizes is not known. Per-base quality was not reported, and no clone a single base away is much larger than it.

Overall results and qualifications from the work: Clinical and demographic metadata were provided uncurated, with the amount varying by source and participant.

TCRbeta CDR3 regions were amplified from genomic DNA using the immunoSEQ Assay, a bias-controlled multiplex PCR. The study's own analysis went as follows. Nucleated cell counts per sample were estimated from amplification of reference gene primers within the assay. Sequence reads were collapsed and filtered to measure the absolute abundance of every unique TCRbeta CDR3 rearrangement. For each sample, productive Simpson clonality was calculated by taking the square root of Simpson's diversity index across productive rearrangements. Held by TCRdb, this immuneACCESS table contains in-frame sequences only and omits some clones. Under half of the omission traces to an unresolved V gene where checked; the cause of the rest is unknown. That table furnishes V, J and clone size, whereas the DNA furnished D and trimming. The sample has around 460,000 clones on record, around nine tenths of them singletons. The ten largest account for 0.7% to 1% of the sample.

Sequenced: peripheral blood. The rearranged segments are TRBV6-5 and TRBJ2-1; 10 of the junction bases match TRBD2. The TCR comes from a man between 18 and 29 years old with COVID-19, enrolled during active disease. CDR3 region: CASTSGLANEQFF. The DNA sequence is as follows: TGTGCCAGCACCTCGGGACTAGCGAACGAGCAGTTCTTC.